This T cell receptor beta chain emerged from a study of Graves' ophthalmopathy and Graves' hyperthyroidism (dated 2018 in TCRdb). For the study in its entirety: Peripheral blood was collected before any treatment was given, at the time of initial diagnosis. To tell Graves' ophthalmopathy apart from Graves' hyperthyroidism, and to predict which patients would progress to ophthalmopathy, the study relied on TCR beta repertoire signatures. In total, some 140 blood samples were TCR-sequenced: under 45 ophthalmopathy, roughly 80 hyperthyroidism and roughly 17 hyperthyroidism-to-ophthalmopathy patients. To explore V-J signatures distinguishing ophthalmopathy from hyperthyroidism, a discovery set of 100 patients (about 44 ophthalmopathy, 55 to 60 stable hyperthyroidism) was enrolled. An independent validation cohort comprised some 19 hyperthyroidism patients and 15 to 17 patients who later progressed from hyperthyroidism to ophthalmopathy. T-cell repertoires of thyroid tissue and blood were compared in several hyperthyroidism patients. Once sampling was done, hyperthyroidism patients were given methimazole at a starting dose of 30 mg daily, while ophthalmopathy patients were given high-dose intravenous methylprednisolone. The 75 to 100 discovery patients were randomly divided into training and test sets at a 7:3 ratio. Points the paper makes about the study in general: In validation, the model predicted ophthalmopathy progression with nearly 71% sensitivity and roughly 72% specificity; some 13 predicted patients were CT-confirmed with GO in a median of 6.5 months. In cross-validation, the 13-signature model distinguished ophthalmopathy from stable hyperthyroidism with less than 90% sensitivity and approximately 81% specificity, while in the test set the corresponding values were about 80% and 75%. No statistical method was used to predetermine the sample size, and group allocation was not hidden from the investigators. Most expanded thyroid clonotypes with a frequency above 0.001 also appeared in blood, which suggests that blood repertoires may reflect the immune response in the thyroid.

TCR beta CDR3 regions were amplified from RNA transcripts for repertoire sequencing. HTBI primers and the Qiagen OneStep RT-PCR kit were used in a first-round RT-PCR, which was followed by a second-round multiplex PCR, size selection and purification. Sequencing of the libraries was carried out on an Illumina HiSeq2000 in paired-end mode with 100 bp reads. The original methods were these. SOAPnuke was used for read processing, and reads with adapters, uncalled bases, a mean Phred below 15, or no exact constant-primer or identifier match were discarded. COPE v1.2.5 was used to merge high-quality paired reads. Clonotypes were defined as unique nucleotide sequences and were aligned to IMGT TRB V, D and J references using MiTCR v1.1. The analysis was limited to V-J combinations with a frequency above 0.0001, which together covered 98% to 99.2% of repertoires. For each V-J combination, a TCR clonal expansion and chaos score was defined as the ratio of F50 clonal expansion to chaos observed in the TCRdist matrix. Welch's t-statistics and random forest were used to reduce the features to about a dozen V-J combinations, which were then used as input to a naive Bayes classifier. The similarity between thyroid and blood repertoires was quantified using the Morisita-Horn index. TCRdb reworked the public reads: Q25 trimming with fastp, MiXCR clone assembly, productive beta chains retained. Under each unique CDR3 protein, matching rows form one entry showing the most common genes and DNA. The V and J calls and clone size come from TCRdb's table, not from the authors' own analysis. Across this sample there are hundreds of thousands of distinct CDR3 sequences, with roughly a fifth seen only once. Around two fifths of the sample belongs to the ten largest clones.

Per the germline V gene, SGHTA is the CDR1 and FQGNSA is the CDR2. V and J lose 1 base and 5 bases, and a span of 9 bases separates them. From the cysteine through the phenylalanine, the CDR3 covers 13 amino acids. Only the CDR3 part of the read is kept: 39 bases, read in frame from the first base. Notes on this clonotype: The antigen it recognizes is unknown. One base away there is no much larger clone; base qualities are not given.

Ophthalmopathy patients were characterized by moderately to severely active disease, a Clinical Activity Score of at least 3, a NOSPECS grade of at least 4, and a disease duration under 3 months. Patients with other autoimmune diseases, uncontrolled infections, pregnancy or lactation were excluded. Clinical symptoms, serum thyroxine, TRAb, thyroid ultrasound and orbital computed tomography formed the basis of the diagnosis. PBMCs were isolated from approximately 10 ml of fresh peripheral blood by Ficoll-Paque density gradient centrifugation. Total RNA was extracted using Trizol reagent, and RNA quality was checked on an Agilent 2100 Bioanalyzer.

The chain uses TRBV7-2 and TRBJ2-7; the D gene identity is not certain. The TCR originated in a woman aged 45-60 years with Graves' ophthalmopathy. Donor details come from another sample of the same person, matched by shared clones. The sequenced sample was peripheral blood. The CDR3 is CASSLGGWDEQYF. The nucleotides read TGTGCCAGCAGCTTAGGAGGATGGGACGAGCAGTACTTC.